These 17 T cell receptor beta chains originate from one sample sequenced in a study of memory CD4+ T cells and cytomegalovirus serostatus. The sort gate was single viable CD3+CD4+CD8-CD45RO+ cells for memory CD4+ T cells. Profiled with immunoSEQ multiplex PCR; TCRdb holds only in-frame clones, not every one. The table has approximately 60,000 clones, about 80% seen once. Material: memory CD4+ T cells from blood. These receptors all stem from an adult in good health and CMV-seropositive.

This clone is medium-sized in the sample. The chain recombines TRBV7-8 with TRBJ1-5; D is perhaps TRBD1 (6 bases). CDR1 SGHVS and CDR2 FQNEAQ come from the germline V gene. This CDR3 has 14 residues. Trimming removed 4 bases at V and 4 bases at J, with 11 bases between. The CDR3 region is CASSSGTPNQPQHF. The DNA for the CDR3 is TGTGCCAGCAGCTCCGGGACACCGAATCAGCCCCAGCATTTT. The full variable domain, completed using reference TRBV7-8 and TRBJ1-5, is GAGVSQSPRYKVAKRGQDVALRCDPISGHVSLFWYQQALGQGPEFLTYFQNEAQLDKSGLPSDRFFAERPEGSVSTLKIQRTQQEDSAVYLCASSSGTPNQPQHFGDGTRLSIL.

This clone was seen only a few times. The chain combines TRBV19 with TRBJ2-4; 10 nucleotides line up with TRBD2. CDR1 is LNHDA and CDR2 is SQIVND in the germline V gene (reference sequence). The V and J ends lost 5 bases and 5 bases, in that order; junction bases with no gene match: 3. The CDR3 length is 14 residues. The CDR3 sequence is CASSPGLAENIQYF. For the CDR3, the DNA is TGTGCCAGTAGTCCCGGACTAGCGGAAAACATTCAGTACTTC.

This rearrangement joins TRBV28 to TRBJ2-7; 7 nucleotides match TRBD2. J lost 0 bases, V lost 7 bases, and 9 bases had no gene match. This CDR3 region has 15 residues. Looked up from germline, CDR1 is MDHEN and CDR2 is SYDVKM. The CDR3 coding sequence is TGTGCCAGCACCACCCAAGCGGGGAGCTCCTACGAGCAGTACTTC. It yields the protein CASTTQAGSSYEQYF.

The chain employs TRBV4-3 and TRBJ1-2; 9 nucleotides agree with TRBD1. The J segment lost 7 bases and the V segment lost 3 bases, leaving 9 bases of the junction unmatched. This CDR3 is 15 amino acids long. The germline CDR1 and CDR2 sequences are LGHNA and YSLEER. CDR3 nucleotide sequence: TGCGCCAGCAGCCAGGAGGACAGGGGTTTGGGTGGCTACACCTTC. Protein product: CASSQEDRGLGGYTF.

This CDR3 is CASSFASGTGSFSYTF. CDR3 sequence (DNA): TGTGCCAGCAGTTTCGCATCCGGGACAGGGTCTTTTAGCTACACCTTC. J is TRBJ1-2 and V is TRBV27; 9 nucleotides agree with TRBD1. Germline trimming cut 3 bases from V and 9 bases from J; bases unmatched to any gene: 14. The CDR3 is 16 amino acids. The germline CDR1 and CDR2 sequences are MNHEY and SMNVEV (reference sequence).

The gene calls are TRBV6-5 and TRBJ1-2, with a possible D match to TRBD1 (5 bases). The V gene's germline CDR1 is MNHEY and CDR2 SVGAGI. This CDR3 is 14 amino acids long. The V gene lost 0 bases and the J gene lost 4 bases, with 9 bases spanning the gap. The CDR3 region has the DNA TGTGCCAGCAGTTACTCTCAGGGTGGCTATGGCTACACCTTC. Translation: CASSYSQGGYGYTF.

This rearrangement joins TRBV18 to TRBJ2-7, with a tentative D call TRBD2 (5 bases). Trimming pared 6 bases from V and 2 bases from J, leaving 14 bases between. The CDR3 runs to 14 residues. Per the germline V gene, CDR1 is KGHSH and CDR2 is LQKENI. The CDR3 reads CASSASGSTYEQYF. As DNA, the CDR3 is TGTGCCAGCTCCGCGTCGGGATCTACCTACGAGCAGTACTTC.

J is TRBJ1-4 and V is TRBV15; 10 bases map to TRBD1. V was pared by 3 bases and J by 8 bases, with 9 bases of the junction left unmatched. This CDR3 spans 16 amino acids. Germline CDR1 LNHNV, CDR2 YYDKDF (reference sequence). The CDR3 is CATSRSTGTGEEKLFF. The CDR3 nucleotides are TGTGCCACCAGCAGGAGCACCGGGACAGGGGAAGAAAAACTGTTTTTT.

The rearrangement uses TRBV6-1 and TRBJ2-7; D not certain. The germline V and J ends were trimmed by 3 bases and 11 bases, with 17 bases remaining between them. The CDR3 sequence is 13 residues long. Germline V gene data show CDR1 as MNHNS and CDR2 as SASEGT. The CDR3 sequence: CASSDIWSGREYV. The CDR3 region has the DNA TGTGCCAGCAGTGATATCTGGTCGGGCAGAGAGTACGTC.

This sequence joins TRBV10-2 and TRBJ2-3; 8 bases fit TRBD1. CDR1 WSHSY and CDR2 SAAADI come from the germline V gene. This CDR3 is 14 amino acids long. V gave up 8 bases and J gave up 0 bases; unmatched junction bases: 4. The CDR3 region has the DNA TGCGCCAGCTGTCGGACAGGGAGCACAGATACGCAGTATTTT. Its protein product is CASCRTGSTDTQYF.

The chain links TRBV7-2 to TRBJ2-7, with 10 bases identical to TRBD2. CDR1 is SGHTA and CDR2 is FQGNSA in the germline V gene. The CDR3 has 16 residues. V was clipped by 4 bases and J by 6 bases; unmatched bases: 12. Here the CDR3 DNA reads TGTGCCAGCAGCTCCCACTCTAGCGGGAGAATCGGCGAGCAGTACTTC. It translates to CASSSHSSGRIGEQYF.

This clone appeared a single time. The chain links TRBV4-1 to TRBJ1-6, with TRBD1 matching over 7 bases. The germline V gene has CDR1 MGHRA and CDR2 YSYEKL. V lost 2 bases and J lost 0; bases outside the gene matches: 7. The CDR3 runs to 18 residues. The CDR3 DNA reads as TGCGCCAGCAGCCAATTACCAGGGGGTATCTCCTATAATTCACCCCTCCACTTT. The encoded protein is CASSQLPGGISYNSPLHF.

The chain carries TRBV28 and TRBJ2-7, with TRBD1 as a possible D gene (6 bases). This CDR3 region has 11 residues. Germline CDR1 MDHEN, CDR2 SYDVKM. Trimming removed 6 bases at V and 4 bases at J, with 7 bases between. For the CDR3, the DNA is TGTGCCAGCAGCGACAGGTACGAGCAGTACTTC. This encodes CASSDRYEQYF.

The chain combines TRBV2 with TRBJ1-2, with D tentatively TRBD1 (6 bases). The germline V gene has CDR1 SNHLY and CDR2 FYNNEI. The CDR3 contains 15 residues. V was cut by 8 bases and J by 4 bases, with 20 bases left in between. CDR3 protein: CASVTRPDSFYGYTF. In DNA form, the CDR3 reads TGTGCCAGCGTAACCCGGCCGGACAGTTTCTATGGCTACACCTTC.

The rearrangement uses TRBV30 and TRBJ2-1, with a tentative D call TRBD2 (6 bases). The V end was cut by 2 bases, the J end by 0 bases, with 8 bases between. This CDR3 has 14 amino acids. Germline loops: CDR1 GTSNPN, CDR2 SVGIG (reference sequence). The CDR3 DNA sequence: TGTGCCTGGAGTCGGGGGAGCTCCTACAATGAGCAGTTCTTC. Its protein product is CAWSRGSSYNEQFF. The whole variable domain, remainder taken from reference TRBV30 and TRBJ2-1, is SQTIHQWPATLVQPVGSPLSLECTVEGTSNPNLYWYRQAAGRGLQLLFYSVGIGQISSEVPQNLSASRPQDRQFILSSKKLLLSDSGFYLCAWSRGSSYNEQFFGPGTRLTVL.

The genes are TRBV6-5 and TRBJ2-7, with TRBD2 as a possible D gene (5 bases). The CDR3 has 13 residues. Germline V CDR1 and CDR2: MNHEY, SVGAGI. V was clipped by 6 bases and J by 1 base, with 10 bases between them. This CDR3 is CASRAGLSYEQYF. Written as DNA, the CDR3 is TGTGCCAGCAGGGCAGGACTTTCCTACGAGCAGTACTTC.

This clone was detected a few times. The chain employs TRBV12-5 and TRBJ1-2; no clear D gene. From germline, CDR1 is LGHNT and CDR2 FRNRAP. The CDR3 is 12 amino acids. V lost 6 bases and J lost 8, with 13 bases in between. The CDR3 sequence is CASGHGEGGYTF. The DNA of the CDR3 is TGTGCTAGTGGCCATGGAGAAGGCGGCTACACCTTC.